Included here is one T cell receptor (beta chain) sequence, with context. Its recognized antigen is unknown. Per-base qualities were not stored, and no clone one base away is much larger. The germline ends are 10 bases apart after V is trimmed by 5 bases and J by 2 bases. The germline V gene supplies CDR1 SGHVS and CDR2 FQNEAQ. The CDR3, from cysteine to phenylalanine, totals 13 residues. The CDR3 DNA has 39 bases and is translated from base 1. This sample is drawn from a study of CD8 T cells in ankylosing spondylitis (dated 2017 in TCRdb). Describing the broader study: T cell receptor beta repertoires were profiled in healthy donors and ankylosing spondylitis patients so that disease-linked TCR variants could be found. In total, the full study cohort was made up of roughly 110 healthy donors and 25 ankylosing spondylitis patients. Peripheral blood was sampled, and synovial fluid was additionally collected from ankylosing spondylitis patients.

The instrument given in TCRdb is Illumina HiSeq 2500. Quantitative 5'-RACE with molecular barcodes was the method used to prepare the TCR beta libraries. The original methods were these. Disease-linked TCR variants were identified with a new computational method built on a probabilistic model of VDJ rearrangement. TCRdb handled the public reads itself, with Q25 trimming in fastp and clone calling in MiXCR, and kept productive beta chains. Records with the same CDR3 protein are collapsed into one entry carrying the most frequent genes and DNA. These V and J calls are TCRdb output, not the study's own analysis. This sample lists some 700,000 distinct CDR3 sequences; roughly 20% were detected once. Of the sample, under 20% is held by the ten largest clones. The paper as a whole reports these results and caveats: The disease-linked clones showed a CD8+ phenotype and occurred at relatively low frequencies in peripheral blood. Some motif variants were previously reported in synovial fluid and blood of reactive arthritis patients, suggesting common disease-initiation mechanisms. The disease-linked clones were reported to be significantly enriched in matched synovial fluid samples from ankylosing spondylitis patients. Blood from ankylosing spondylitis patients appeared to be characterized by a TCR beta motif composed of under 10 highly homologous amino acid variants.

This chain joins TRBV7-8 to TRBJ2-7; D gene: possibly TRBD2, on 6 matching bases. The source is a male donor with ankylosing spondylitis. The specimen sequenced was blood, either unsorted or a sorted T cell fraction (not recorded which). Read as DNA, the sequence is TGTGCCAGCAGCCACCCGGGGGCCTACGAGCAGTACTTC. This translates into CASSHPGAYEQYF.